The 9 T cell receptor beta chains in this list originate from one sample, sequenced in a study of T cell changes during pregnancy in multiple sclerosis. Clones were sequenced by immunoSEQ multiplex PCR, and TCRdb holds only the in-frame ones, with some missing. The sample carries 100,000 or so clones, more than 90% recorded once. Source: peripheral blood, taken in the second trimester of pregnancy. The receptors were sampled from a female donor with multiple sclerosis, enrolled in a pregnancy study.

CDR3 bases: TGTGCCAGCTCACCACTAGCGGGGGGGCCTGAGGAGACCCAGTACTTC. Translation: CASSPLAGGPEETQYF. The chain is built from TRBV18 and TRBJ2-5; 11 bases align to TRBD2. The J segment lost 5 bases and the V segment lost 1 base, leaving 6 bases of the junction unmatched. CDR1 and CDR2 from the germline V gene are KGHSH and LQKENI. CDR3 length: 16 residues. Supplemented by reference TRBV18 and TRBJ2-5, the full variable domain reads NAGVMQNPRHLVRRRGQEARLRCSPMKGHSHVYWYRQLPEEGLKFMVYLQKENIIDESGMPKERFSAEFPKEGPSILRIQQVVRGDSAAYFCASSPLAGGPEETQYFGPGTRLLVL.

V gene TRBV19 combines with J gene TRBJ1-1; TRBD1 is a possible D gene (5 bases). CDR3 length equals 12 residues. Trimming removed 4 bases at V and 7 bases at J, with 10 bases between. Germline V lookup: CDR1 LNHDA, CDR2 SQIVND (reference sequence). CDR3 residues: CASSTPGLEAFF. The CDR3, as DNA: TGTGCCAGTAGTACCCCAGGGCTTGAAGCTTTCTTT.

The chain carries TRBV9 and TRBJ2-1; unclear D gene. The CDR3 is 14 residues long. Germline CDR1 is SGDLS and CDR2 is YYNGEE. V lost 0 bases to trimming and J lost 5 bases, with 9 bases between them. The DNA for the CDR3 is TGTGCCAGCAGCGTAGGGCAGGTTCACAATGAGCAGTTCTTC. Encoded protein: CASSVGQVHNEQFF. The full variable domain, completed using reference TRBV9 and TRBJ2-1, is DSGVTQTPKHLITATGQRVTLRCSPRSGDLSVYWYQQSLDQGLQFLIQYYNGEERAKGNILERFSAQQFPDLHSELNLSSLELGDSALYFCASSVGQVHNEQFFGPGTRLTVL.

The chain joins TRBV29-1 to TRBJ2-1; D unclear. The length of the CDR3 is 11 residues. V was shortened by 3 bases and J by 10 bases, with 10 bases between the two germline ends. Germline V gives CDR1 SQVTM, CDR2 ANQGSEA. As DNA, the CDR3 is TGCAGCGTTGATGCTTCCCAGGAGCAGTTCTTC. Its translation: CSVDASQEQFF.

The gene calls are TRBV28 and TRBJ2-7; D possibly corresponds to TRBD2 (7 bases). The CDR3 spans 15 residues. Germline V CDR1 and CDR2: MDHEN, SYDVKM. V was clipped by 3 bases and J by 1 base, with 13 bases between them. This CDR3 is CASSLGGLISYEQYF. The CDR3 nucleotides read TGTGCCAGCAGTTTGGGGGGGCTCATTTCCTACGAGCAGTACTTC.

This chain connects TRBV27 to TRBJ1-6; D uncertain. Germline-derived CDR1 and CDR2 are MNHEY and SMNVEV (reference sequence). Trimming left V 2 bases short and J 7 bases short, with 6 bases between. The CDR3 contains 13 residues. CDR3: CASSLVRNSPLHF. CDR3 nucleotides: TGTGCCAGCAGTTTAGTTCGGAATTCACCCCTCCACTTT.

CDR3 sequence reads: CASSQGQGSGQPQHF. In nucleotides, the CDR3 is TGCGCCAGCAGCCAAGGACAGGGAAGTGGGCAGCCCCAGCATTTT. The chain carries TRBV4-1 and TRBJ1-5; 7 bases match TRBD1. The CDR3 has 15 residues. The V segment lost 1 base and the J segment 7 bases; nucleotides outside the gene matches: 7. CDR1 MGHRA and CDR2 YSYEKL come from the germline V gene.

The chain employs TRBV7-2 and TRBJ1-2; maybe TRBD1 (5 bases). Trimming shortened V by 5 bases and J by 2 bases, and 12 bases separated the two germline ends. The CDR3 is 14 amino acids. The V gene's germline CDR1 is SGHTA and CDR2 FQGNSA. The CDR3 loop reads CASSATALNYGYTF. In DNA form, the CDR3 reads TGTGCCAGCAGCGCGACAGCCCTCAACTATGGCTACACCTTC.

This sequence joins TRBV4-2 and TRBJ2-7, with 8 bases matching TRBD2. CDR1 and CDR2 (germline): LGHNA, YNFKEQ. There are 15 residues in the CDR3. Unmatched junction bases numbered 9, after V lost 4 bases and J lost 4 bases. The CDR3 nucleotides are TGTGCCAGCAGCCGGGGACTAGTCCTGGGATACGAGCAGTACTTC. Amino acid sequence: CASSRGLVLGYEQYF.